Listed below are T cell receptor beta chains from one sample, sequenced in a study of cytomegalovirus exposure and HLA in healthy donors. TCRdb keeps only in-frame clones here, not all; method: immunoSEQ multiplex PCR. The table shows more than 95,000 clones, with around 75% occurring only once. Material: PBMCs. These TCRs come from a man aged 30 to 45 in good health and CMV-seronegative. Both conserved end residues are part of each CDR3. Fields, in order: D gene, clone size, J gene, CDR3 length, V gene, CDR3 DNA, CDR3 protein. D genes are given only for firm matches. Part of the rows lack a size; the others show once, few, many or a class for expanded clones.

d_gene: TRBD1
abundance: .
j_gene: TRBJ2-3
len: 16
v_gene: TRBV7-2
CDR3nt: TGTGCCAGCAGCTTACGACAGGGCATGGCATCAGATACGCAGTATTTT
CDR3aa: CASSLRQGMASDTQYF

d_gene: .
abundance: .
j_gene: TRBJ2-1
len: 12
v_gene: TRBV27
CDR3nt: TGTGCCAGCAGTTTTCTCCACAATGAGCAGTTCTTC
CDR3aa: CASSFLHNEQFF

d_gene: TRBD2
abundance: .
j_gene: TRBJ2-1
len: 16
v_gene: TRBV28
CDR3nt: TGTGCCAGCAGTTCCTTGACTAGCGGGAGCTACAATGAGCAGTTCTTC
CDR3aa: CASSSLTSGSYNEQFF

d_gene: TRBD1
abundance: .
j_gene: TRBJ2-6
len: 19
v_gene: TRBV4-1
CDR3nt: TGCGCCAGCAGCCTACAGGGGGCCGTTTTAGGGTCTGGGGCCAACGTCCTGACTTTC
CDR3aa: CASSLQGAVLGSGANVLTF

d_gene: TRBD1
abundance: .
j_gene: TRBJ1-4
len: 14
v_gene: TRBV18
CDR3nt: TGTGCCAGCTCACTTGGACAGGCTAATGAAAAACTGTTTTTT
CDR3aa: CASSLGQANEKLFF

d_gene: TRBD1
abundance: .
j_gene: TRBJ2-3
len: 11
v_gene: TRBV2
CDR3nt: TGTGCCAGCAGGGTTCAGGGGGCTCAATATTTT
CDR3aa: CASRVQGAQYF

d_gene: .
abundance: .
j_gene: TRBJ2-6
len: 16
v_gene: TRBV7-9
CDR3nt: TGTTCCAGCAGCCCCCGACGGGACTCTGGGGCCAACGTCCTGACTTTC
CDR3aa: CSSSPRRDSGANVLTF

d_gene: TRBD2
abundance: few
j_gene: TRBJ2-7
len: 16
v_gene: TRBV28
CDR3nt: TGTGCCAGCAGTTTAAGAGGGCTAGCGGGACCCTACGAGCATTACTTC
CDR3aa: CASSLRGLAGPYEHYF

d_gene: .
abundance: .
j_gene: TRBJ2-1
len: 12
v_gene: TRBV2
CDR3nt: TGTGCCAGCAGCCCTACCCGAGTCAAGCAGTTCTTC
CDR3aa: CASSPTRVKQFF

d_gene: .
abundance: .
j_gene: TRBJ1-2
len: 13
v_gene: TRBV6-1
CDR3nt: TGTGCCAGCAGTGAAAGACAAGGCTATGGCTACACCTTC
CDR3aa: CASSERQGYGYTF

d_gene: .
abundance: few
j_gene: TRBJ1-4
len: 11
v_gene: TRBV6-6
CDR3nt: TGTGCCAGCATAGCAGGGATAGAACTGTTTTTT
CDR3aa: CASIAGIELFF

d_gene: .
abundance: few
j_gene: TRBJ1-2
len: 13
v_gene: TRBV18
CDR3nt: TGTGCCAGCTCACTTCGTCGAGAGGATGGCTACACCTTC
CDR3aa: CASSLRREDGYTF